The clone carrying this T cell receptor beta chain was seen only a few times. These data originate in a study of beta chain features in type 1 diabetes. Isolated RNA was reverse transcribed in full, so expressed TCRB transcripts were sequenced. Clones were sequenced by immunoSEQ multiplex PCR, and TCRdb holds only the in-frame ones, with some missing. The sample shows 350,000 or so clones, about 20% of them seen only once. CDR3 length: 16 amino acids. Germline V CDR1 and CDR2: SGHTA, FQGNSA. Trimming cost V 6 bases and J 0 bases, with 17 bases left between them. Populations isolated by sorting all had purity greater than 95%.

The V and J genes are TRBV7-2 and TRBJ2-5, with D possibly TRBD1 on 7 matching bases. This clonotype was obtained from a woman aged 18-29 years in good health. The sample consisted of naive CD4+ T cells from blood. CDR3 protein: CASRTGGGGYQETQYF. In DNA form, the CDR3 reads TGTGCCAGCAGGACAGGAGGGGGCGGGTACCAAGAGACCCAGTACTTC. Combining the CDR3 with reference TRBV7-2 and TRBJ2-5 gives the whole variable domain GAGVSQSPSNKVTEKGKDVELRCDPISGHTALYWYRQSLGQGLEFLIYFQGNSAPDKSGLPSDRFSAERTGGSVSTLTIQRTQQEDSAVYLCASRTGGGGYQETQYFGPGTRLLVL.